These 14 T cell receptor beta chains came from one sample sequenced in a study of regulatory T cells in long-lasting Graves disease. This sample's time point: newly diagnosed GD, antithyroid drugs for less than 3 months. PBMCs were the source of the RNA used for TCR sequencing. Construction of TCR beta libraries relied on iRepertoire HTBI primers and on Arm-PCR targeting CDR3 regions. MiXCR was run by TCRdb on the multiplex PCR reads, yielding one entry per CDR3 protein. The top ten clones hold roughly 13% of a sample with under 250,000 distinct CDR3 sequences, around 20% of them seen once. The sample was peripheral blood mononuclear cells (PBMCs), taken at new diagnosis, from a patient treated with antithyroid drugs. The receptor set was obtained from a female donor with Graves disease.

This clonotype has a count of ten or more. This chain uses TRBV11-3 with TRBJ2-2, with a tentative D call TRBD2 (5 bases). CDR1 and CDR2 from the germline V gene are SGHNT and YENEEA. The CDR3 has 12 residues. The V gene lost 4 bases and the J gene lost 10 bases, with 10 bases spanning the gap. CDR3 nucleotide sequence: TGTGCCAGCAGCTCTACCCTAGCGGAGCTGTTTTTT. Protein product: CASSSTLAELFF.

The chain couples TRBV7-8 to TRBJ2-2, with TRBD2 matching 7 bases. The CDR3 has 16 amino acids. CDR1 SGHVS and CDR2 FQNEAQ come from the germline V gene. The junction had 11 bases not matched to a gene; V was cut back by 3 bases and J by 7 bases. The CDR3 DNA follows: TGTGCCAGCAGCTTGGGGCTAGCGGCCCCCAACGGGGAGCTGTTTTTT. Translated, it gives CASSLGLAAPNGELFF.

At least ten counts were recorded for this clonotype. This likely traces to a read error, being one base from a far larger clone. The chain combines TRBV2 with TRBJ2-5; TRBD1 agrees at 7 bases. The CDR3 length is 15 residues. Trimming cost V 3 bases and J 6 bases; bases outside gene matches: 10. CDR1 SNHLY and CDR2 FYNNEI come from the germline V gene. In DNA, the CDR3 is TGTGCCAGCAGTGACTCCGACAGGGACGTGAAGACCCAGTACTTC. Encoded protein: CASSDSDRDVKTQYF.

The table lists this clonotype with many counts. The J gene is TRBJ1-2, the V gene TRBV4-3; D remains unclear. Germline lookup yields CDR1 LGHNA and CDR2 YSLEER. The CDR3 sequence is 16 residues long. Trimming cost V 0 bases and J 7 bases, with 18 bases left between them. The CDR3 DNA reads as TGCGCCAGCAGCCAAGATCTAGTAGTAACAGTCGCTGGCTACACCTTC. Protein: CASSQDLVVTVAGYTF.

At least ten counts were recorded for this clonotype. This chain links TRBV20-1 with TRBJ2-5, with a possible D match to TRBD2 (6 bases). CDR3 size: 14 residues. In germline, CDR1 is DFQATT, CDR2 SNEGSKA (reference sequence). CDR3 sequence (DNA): TGCAGCGTCGAACGGCAGGGCCGGGGGGAGACCCAGTACTTC. Protein sequence: CSVERQGRGETQYF.

This clonotype was recorded at least ten times. The rearrangement links TRBV11-3 to TRBJ1-1; D unclear. The CDR3 has 15 residues. From germline, CDR1 is SGHNT and CDR2 YENEEA. Between the trimmed V and J ends, which lost 5 bases and 1 base, there was a span of 14 bases. CDR3 coding DNA: TGTGCCAGCAGCCTCTCCTCCAGGAAGAACACTGAAGCTTTCTTT. It is translated as CASSLSSRKNTEAFF.

In its sample, this clonotype was seen a few times. A read error may explain this, as a much larger clone is one base away. This chain uses TRBV20-1 with TRBJ2-7; no firm D call. Germline CDR1 reads DFQATT; CDR2 reads SNEGSKA (reference sequence). The CDR3 spans 14 residues. V was shortened by 6 bases and J by 5 bases, with 20 bases between the two germline ends. This CDR3 is CSAVLPPLMHEQYF. DNA for the CDR3: TGCAGTGCGGTCCTACCCCCCCTAATGCACGAGCAGTACTTC.

The table lists this clonotype with many counts. One end of the junction is discordant with germline, which a read error may explain. The chain recombines TRBV5-1 with TRBJ1-1; D remains unclear. The CDR3 covers 11 residues. CDR1 and CDR2 from the germline V gene are SGHRS and YFSETQ. In DNA, the CDR3 is TGTGCCAGCAGCCGGGAGGGCATAGCTTTCTTT. Translated: CASSREGIAFF. Filled out from reference TRBV5-1 and TRBJ1-1, the complete variable domain reads KAGVTQTPRYLIKTRGQQVTLSCSPISGHRSVSWYQQTPGQGLQFLFEYFSETQRNKGNFPGRFSGRQFSNSRSEMNVSTLELGDSALYLCASSREGIAFFGQGTRLTVV.

The chain is built from TRBV20-1 and TRBJ2-3, with 14 bases lining up with TRBD2. J lost 4 bases, V lost 4 bases, and 4 bases had no gene match. The CDR3 covers 15 residues. Germline V gives CDR1 DFQATT, CDR2 SNEGSKA (reference sequence). CDR3 in amino acids: CSATQTSGRADTQYF. In DNA form, the CDR3 reads TGCAGTGCTACCCAGACTAGCGGGAGGGCAGATACGCAGTATTTT.

The chain uses TRBV24-1 and TRBJ2-3, with D possibly being TRBD2 (6 bases). The V gene's germline CDR1 is KGHDR and CDR2 SFDVKD. Deletions cut 1 base from V and 1 base from J, with 11 bases between. CDR3 length: 16 residues. CDR3 bases: TGTGCCACCAGTGATTTAAGCAGGGAGGGCACAGATACGCAGTATTTT. It is translated as CATSDLSREGTDTQYF.

The DNA for the CDR3 is TGTGCCATCAGTGAGGAGGGGGCAAGCACTGAAGCTTTCTTT. Translation gives CAISEEGASTEAFF. The chain has TRBV10-3 and TRBJ1-1; 7 bases fit TRBD1. With 2 bases clipped from V and 4 bases from J, the junction kept 4 bases outside the gene matches. In germline, CDR1 is ENHRY, CDR2 SYGVKD. This CDR3 has 14 amino acids.

This clonotype was seen repeatedly, ten times or more. The chain uses TRBV10-3 and TRBJ2-1; 9 bases are a match to TRBD1. CDR3 length: 15 residues. Trimming took 5 bases from V and 8 from J; bases not matched to a gene: 10. Germline lookup yields CDR1 ENHRY and CDR2 SYGVKD. As DNA, the CDR3 is TGTGCCATCAGTTACAGGGGGCTTGAAATGGATGAGCAGTTCTTC. Translating it yields CAISYRGLEMDEQFF.

The table lists this clonotype with many counts. The chain carries TRBV12-3 or TRBV12-4 and TRBJ2-7, with D tentatively TRBD2 (6 bases). The length of the CDR3 is 14 residues. V was cut by 6 bases and J by 2 bases, with 14 bases left in between. The CDR3 coding sequence is TGTGCCAGCAGCCGAGTGGGCGGGACCTACGAGCAGTACTTC. Protein sequence: CASSRVGGTYEQYF.

A note on this clonotype: A much larger clone sits a single nucleotide away, making a read error possible. The chain has TRBV28 and TRBJ2-4; D is perhaps TRBD1 (8 bases). This CDR3 comprises 15 residues. Germline loops: CDR1 MDHEN, CDR2 SYDVKM. The CDR3 loop reads CASSWTGRAKNTQYF. DNA for the CDR3: TGTGCCAGCAGTTGGACAGGGAGGGCCAAAAACACTCAGTACTTC. The whole variable domain, filled in from reference TRBV28 and TRBJ2-4, reads DVKVTQSSRYLVKRTGEKVFLECVQDMDHENMFWYRQDPGLGLRLIYFSYDVKMKEKGDIPEGYSVSREKKERFSLILESASTNQTSMYLCASSWTGRAKNTQYFGAGTRLSVL.